Presented here are 12 T cell receptor beta chains from one specimen sequenced in a study of shared clonotypes between healthy human individuals. Libraries were prepared by immunoSEQ multiplex PCR; TCRdb keeps only in-frame clonotypes and omits some of them. The repertoire holds around 1.9 million clones, with around 93% as singletons. CD45RO-negative CD8 cells positively selected for CCR7 made up the naive population, which excluded terminally differentiated effector memory CD45RA+ cells. Sequenced: naive CD8+ T cells from PBMCs. Every receptor here comes from a man between 18 and 29 years old in good health. Some clones in this sample may be carry-over from other donors' samples.

The chain joins TRBV14 to TRBJ2-6; D might be TRBD2 (6 bases). The CDR3 sequence is 19 residues long. The V gene's germline CDR1 is SGHDN and CDR2 FVKESK. V lost 0 bases and J lost 3, with 18 bases in between. The CDR3 DNA follows: TGTGCCAGCAGCCAAGATTTTCGGGGGTATGTTAGTGGGGCCAACGTCCTGACTTTC. This encodes CASSQDFRGYVSGANVLTF.

The chain joins TRBV7-2 to TRBJ2-7; D call uncertain. The length of the CDR3 is 14 residues. V gave up 4 bases and J gave up 0 bases, with 10 bases separating them. CDR1 and CDR2 from the germline V gene are SGHTA and FQGNSA. The CDR3 sequence is CASSSGPTSYEQYF. The CDR3 DNA is TGTGCCAGCAGCTCGGGCCCCACCTCCTACGAGCAGTACTTC. The whole variable domain, filled in from reference TRBV7-2 and TRBJ2-7, reads GAGVSQSPSNKVTEKGKDVELRCDPISGHTALYWYRQSLGQGLEFLIYFQGNSAPDKSGLPSDRFSAERTGGSVSTLTIQRTQQEDSAVYLCASSSGPTSYEQYFGPGTRLTVT.

This chain joins TRBV28 and TRBJ2-1; 14 bases are a match to TRBD2. This CDR3 contains 14 residues. Germline V gene lookup returns CDR1 MDHEN and CDR2 SYDVKM. The ends lost 5 bases at V and 6 bases at J; junction bases unmatched: 0. The CDR3 DNA sequence: TGTGCCAGCAGTGGGACTAGCGGGAGCAATGAGCAGTTCTTC. Translating it yields CASSGTSGSNEQFF.

This sequence joins TRBV7-2 and TRBJ2-7; D gene unclear. The CDR3 is 13 residues long. Germline V gene sequence: CDR1 SGHTA, CDR2 FQGNSA. Between the trimmed V and J ends, which lost 4 bases and 6 bases, there was a span of 13 bases. CDR3 sequence (DNA): TGTGCCAGCAGCTCCCCCCCGAACTTCGAGCAGTACTTC. Translating gives CASSSPPNFEQYF.

CDR3: CASSERDRLYSNQPQHF. The CDR3 DNA sequence: TGTGCCAGCAGTGAAAGGGACAGATTATATAGCAATCAGCCCCAGCATTTT. V usage is TRBV6-1 and J usage is TRBJ1-5; 7 positions match TRBD1. From germline, CDR1 is MNHNS and CDR2 SASEGT. The CDR3 is made up of 17 amino acids. V lost 2 bases, J lost 0 bases, and 7 bases stayed unmatched.

The V and J genes are TRBV28 and TRBJ1-3, with D unresolved. CDR1 and CDR2 from the germline V gene are MDHEN and SYDVKM. Trimming took 6 bases from V and 0 from J, leaving 12 bases between them. This CDR3 has 15 amino acids. CDR3 amino acids: CASSPDPSSGNTIYF. The DNA for the CDR3 is TGTGCCAGCAGCCCGGACCCCTCCTCTGGAAACACCATATATTTT.

This chain joins TRBV7-9 and TRBJ2-5; either TRBD1 or TRBD2 may supply D (5 bases each). Germline loops: CDR1 SEHNR, CDR2 FQNEAQ (reference sequence). With 2 bases removed from V and 5 bases from J, the gap between germline ends came to 12 bases. This CDR3 region has 14 residues. The DNA for the CDR3 is TGTGCCAGCAGCTTATTAGGGGACCTGGAGACCCAGTACTTC. Translating it yields CASSLLGDLETQYF.

The chain uses TRBV4-1 and TRBJ1-5, with a possible D match to TRBD1 (5 bases). CDR1 is MGHRA, CDR2 YSYEKL, per germline. The V end lost 3 bases, the J end lost 1 base, and 25 bases lay between the germline ends. The CDR3 has 20 amino acids. The CDR3 loop is CASSHQVGTSGWDSNQPQHF. The CDR3 coding sequence is TGCGCCAGCAGCCACCAAGTGGGGACGAGTGGCTGGGACAGCAATCAGCCCCAGCATTTT.

The chain employs TRBV2 and TRBJ1-4, with D unresolved. Trimming cost V 5 bases and J 5 bases, with 18 bases left between them. Germline CDR1 reads SNHLY; CDR2 reads FYNNEI. The CDR3 is made up of 16 amino acids. The CDR3 DNA reads TGTGCCAGCAGTACCCGGGCCAGCGGGGTAAATGAAAAACTGTTTTTT. Amino acids: CASSTRASGVNEKLFF.

About this clone: This specimen includes other DNA sequences encoding the same CDR3. The genes are TRBV15 and TRBJ1-1; no definite D call. Germline CDR1 and CDR2: LNHNV and YYDKDF (reference sequence). The CDR3 extends over 13 amino acids. Trimming took 3 bases from V and 0 from J, leaving 5 bases between them. The CDR3 DNA follows: TGTGCCACCAGCAGGTCAGTGAACACTGAAGCTTTCTTT. Encoded protein: CATSRSVNTEAFF.

The chain recombines TRBV7-6 with TRBJ2-1; 11 nucleotides match TRBD2. The CDR3 sequence is 16 residues long. V was clipped by 5 bases and J by 5 bases; unmatched bases: 8. Germline V lookup: CDR1 SGHVS, CDR2 FNYEAQ. Written as DNA, the CDR3 is TGTGCCAGCAGCGGAAAACTAGCGGGGGAACACAATGAGCAGTTCTTC. It encodes CASSGKLAGEHNEQFF.

The V call is TRBV19, the J call TRBJ1-1; 9 bases are shared with TRBD1. After removal of 5 bases from V and 1 base from J, the junction contained 8 bases not matched to a gene. Germline V CDR1 and CDR2: LNHDA, SQIVND (reference sequence). CDR3 length: 16 amino acids. CDR3 sequence reads: CASSGPDRGQNTEAFF. DNA for the CDR3: TGTGCCAGTAGTGGCCCGGACAGGGGACAGAACACTGAAGCTTTCTTT.